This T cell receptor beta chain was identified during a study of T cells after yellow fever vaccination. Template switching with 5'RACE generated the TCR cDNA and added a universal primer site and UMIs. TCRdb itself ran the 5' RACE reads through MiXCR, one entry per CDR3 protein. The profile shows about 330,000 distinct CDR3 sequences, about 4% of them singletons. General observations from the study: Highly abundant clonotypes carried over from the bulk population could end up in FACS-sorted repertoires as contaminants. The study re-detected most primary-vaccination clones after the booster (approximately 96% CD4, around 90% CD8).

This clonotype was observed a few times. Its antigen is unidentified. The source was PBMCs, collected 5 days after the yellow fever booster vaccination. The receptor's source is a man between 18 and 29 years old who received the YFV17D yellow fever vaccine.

The CDR3 sequence is CASALGRSYGYTF. CDR3 nucleotides: TGTGCTAGTGCCCTGGGCCGGAGCTATGGCTACACCTTC. The chain combines TRBV12-5 with TRBJ1-2; no firm D call. Between the trimmed V and J ends, which lost 7 bases and 4 bases, there was a span of 13 bases. Per the germline V gene, CDR1 is LGHNT and CDR2 is FRNRAP. This CDR3 has 13 residues.